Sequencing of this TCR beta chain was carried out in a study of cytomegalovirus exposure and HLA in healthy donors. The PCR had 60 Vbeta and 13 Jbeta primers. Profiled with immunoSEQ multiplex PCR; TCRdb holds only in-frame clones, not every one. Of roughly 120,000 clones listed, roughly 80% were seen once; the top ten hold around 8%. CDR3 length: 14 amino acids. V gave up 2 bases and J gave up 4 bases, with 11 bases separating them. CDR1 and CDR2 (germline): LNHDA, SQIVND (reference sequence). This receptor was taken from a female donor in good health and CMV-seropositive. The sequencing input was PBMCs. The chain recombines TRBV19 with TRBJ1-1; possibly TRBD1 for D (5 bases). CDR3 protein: CASSIKQGGTEAFF. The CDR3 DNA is TGTGCCAGTAGTATAAAGCAGGGCGGCACTGAAGCTTTCTTT.